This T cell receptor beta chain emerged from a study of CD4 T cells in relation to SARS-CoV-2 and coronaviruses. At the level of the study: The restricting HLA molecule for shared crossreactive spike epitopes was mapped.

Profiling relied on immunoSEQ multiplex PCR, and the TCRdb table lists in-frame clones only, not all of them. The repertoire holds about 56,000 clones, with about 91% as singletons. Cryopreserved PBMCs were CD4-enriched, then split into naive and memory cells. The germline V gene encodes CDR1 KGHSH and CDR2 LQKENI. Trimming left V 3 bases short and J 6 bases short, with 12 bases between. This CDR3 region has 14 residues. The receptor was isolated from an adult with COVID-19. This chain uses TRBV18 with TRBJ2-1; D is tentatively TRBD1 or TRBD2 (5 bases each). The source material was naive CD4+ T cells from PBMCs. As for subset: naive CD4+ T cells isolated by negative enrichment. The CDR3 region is CASSPGTIPNEQFF. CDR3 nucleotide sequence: TGTGCCAGCTCACCGGGGACGATCCCCAATGAGCAGTTCTTC.